A single TCR beta chain is shown here with its context. The data originate from a study of T cells in women clearing cervical HPV infection. Study-wide background: Control women cleared a single incident HPV16 infection within 12 months. HLA type could not be excluded as a confounder.

immunoSEQ multiplex PCR used an average of roughly 1,100 ng genomic DNA. Only in-frame clones appear in the TCRdb table, and some are missing; sequencing was by immunoSEQ multiplex PCR. The repertoire shows roughly 28,000 clones; the top ten hold 8.5% to 14%. The sequenced material came from blood buffy coat. The TCR comes from a woman between 18 and 69 years old with a cervical HPV16 infection that either progressed to CIN3+ or cleared (not recorded which).

CDR3 sequence: CASRAHTGELFF. CDR3 DNA (partial): TGTGCCAGCAGGGCCCACACCGGGGAG. The V call is TRBV2, the J call TRBJ2-2; no firm D call. The sequenced fragment ends 3 residues before the CDR3 boundary, so the rest is inferred from the germline J gene. The CDR3 covers 12 residues. V lost 6 bases, J lost 3 bases, and 5 bases lay in between. CDR1 is SNHLY and CDR2 is FYNNEI in the germline V gene.